These T cell receptor beta chains were read from a single sample in a study of cytomegalovirus exposure and HLA in healthy donors. Sequenced by immunoSEQ multiplex PCR; TCRdb stores in-frame clones only, minus some. This sample has about 120,000 clones; 76% occur once, and the top ten carry 9.5% to 15%. What was sequenced was PBMCs. The receptors shown here come from a woman in her thirties or forties in good health and CMV-seropositive. Each CDR3 is given with its conserved first and last residue. Fields, in order: clone size, D gene, CDR3 length, J gene, V gene, CDR3 protein, CDR3 DNA. The D gene is left open where the match is weak. Rows give clone size only sometimes, using once, few, many, or a class for an expanded clone.

NA | TRBD1 | 16 | TRBJ1-3 | TRBV7-9 | CASNAGGQGSGNTIYF | TGTGCCAGCAACGCGGGGGGACAGGGGAGTGGAAACACCATATATTTT
few | TRBD2 | 16 | TRBJ2-3 | TRBV2 | CASLAGGTRSTDTQYF | TGTGCCAGCCTAGCGGGGGGGACCCGTAGCACAGATACGCAGTATTTT
NA | NA | 16 | TRBJ1-1 | TRBV5-1 | CASSLGAAAGRSEAFF | TGCGCCAGCAGCTTGGGCGCCGCGGCGGGGCGGAGTGAAGCTTTCTTT
NA | TRBD1 | 15 | TRBJ1-1 | TRBV19 | CASRGDREENTEAFF | TGTGCCAGTAGGGGGGACAGGGAGGAGAACACTGAAGCTTTCTTT
few | NA | 14 | TRBJ1-5 | TRBV7-6 | CASSLGLGDQPQHF | TGTGCCAGCAGCTTGGGATTAGGGGATCAGCCCCAGCATTTT
once | NA | 13 | TRBJ2-5 | TRBV5-1 | CASSLGGKETQYF | TGCGCCAGCAGCTTGGGAGGCAAGGAGACCCAGTACTTC
NA | NA | 12 | TRBJ1-1 | TRBV19 | CASSTRNTEAFF | TGTGCCAGTAGTACGAGGAACACTGAAGCTTTCTTT
few | NA | 12 | TRBJ2-7 | TRBV7-8 | CASSLGVYEQYF | TGTGCCAGCAGCTTAGGAGTCTACGAGCAGTACTTC
NA | TRBD2 | 17 | TRBJ2-3 | TRBV5-1 | CASSLGGAGTSTDTQYF | TGCGCCAGCAGCTTGGGTGGAGCGGGGACTAGCACAGATACGCAGTATTTT
NA | TRBD1 | 15 | TRBJ2-2 | TRBV10-3 | CAISKGQGLIGELFF | TGTGCCATCTCTAAGGGACAGGGGCTAATCGGGGAGCTGTTTTTT
NA | TRBD2 | 16 | TRBJ2-3 | TRBV5-1 | CASSSVAGGRTDTQYF | TGCGCCAGCAGCTCCGTGGCGGGGGGGCGCACAGATACGCAGTATTTT
NA | NA | 16 | TRBJ2-2 | TRBV2 | CASSQQGWVNTGELFF | TGTGCCAGCAGTCAACAGGGTTGGGTTAACACCGGGGAGCTGTTTTTT
NA | NA | 14 | TRBJ1-5 | TRBV7-9 | CASSFQGSNQPQHF | TGTGCCAGCAGCTTCCAGGGGTCCAATCAGCCCCAGCATTTT
NA | NA | 13 | TRBJ1-2 | TRBV5-1 | CASSFTETYGYTF | TGCGCCAGCAGCTTCACGGAGACCTATGGCTACACCTTC
NA | NA | 15 | TRBJ1-1 | TRBV6-1 | CASRTEWGLNTEAFF | TGTGCCAGCAGAACCGAGTGGGGGCTGAACACTGAAGCTTTCTTT
NA | TRBD2 | 14 | TRBJ2-5 | TRBV10-3 | CAISSGTSLETQYF | TGTGCCATCAGTTCCGGGACTAGCCTCGAGACCCAGTACTTC
NA | NA | 12 | TRBJ1-1 | TRBV30 | CAWTGIVTEAFF | TGTGCCTGGACAGGGATTGTCACTGAAGCTTTCTTT
NA | NA | 19 | TRBJ2-6 | TRBV4-1 | CASSQALVLRDSGANVLTF | TGCGCCAGCAGCCAAGCATTGGTACTCCGGGACTCTGGGGCCAACGTCCTGACTTTC
NA | NA | 17 | TRBJ1-3 | TRBV18 | CASSPRAGRSSGNTIYF | TGTGCCAGCTCACCACGGGCGGGACGCAGCTCTGGAAACACCATATATTTT
once | NA | 14 | TRBJ1-1 | TRBV6-1 | CASSEAWYSTEAFF | TGTGCCAGCAGTGAAGCGTGGTATAGCACTGAAGCTTTCTTT
NA | NA | 13 | TRBJ2-7 | TRBV18 | CASSWTAAYEQYF | TGTGCCAGCTCCTGGACAGCAGCCTACGAGCAGTACTTC
NA | NA | 13 | TRBJ2-5 | TRBV2 | CASSLPGQETQYF | TGTGCCAGCAGTCTCCCGGGCCAAGAGACCCAGTACTTC
NA | TRBD1 | 17 | TRBJ1-4 | TRBV5-4 | CASGDRDREVRGEKLFF | TGTGCCAGCGGGGACCGGGACAGGGAAGTCAGAGGTGAAAAACTGTTTTTT
NA | TRBD1 | 16 | TRBJ2-2 | TRBV5-5 | CASIPSDDRVGGELFF | TGTGCCAGCATCCCCTCCGACGACAGGGTTGGCGGGGAGCTGTTTTTT
NA | NA | 13 | TRBJ1-1 | TRBV10-3 | CAISGLTNTEAFF | TGTGCCATCAGCGGTTTAACGAACACTGAAGCTTTCTTT
NA | TRBD1 | 15 | TRBJ2-1 | TRBV7-3 | CASTLGAGGKDEQFF | TGTGCCAGCACCCTGGGGGCAGGGGGCAAGGATGAGCAGTTCTTC
NA | NA | 15 | TRBJ1-1 | TRBV14 | CASSQAGTRITEAFF | TGTGCCAGCAGCCAAGCCGGCACGAGGATCACTGAAGCTTTCTTT
NA | TRBD1 | 14 | TRBJ2-7 | TRBV5-1 | CASSLDDRDYEQYF | TGCGCCAGCAGCTTGGATGACAGGGACTACGAGCAGTACTTC
NA | NA | 14 | TRBJ2-7 | TRBV5-1 | CASSLTNSLSEQYF | TGCGCCAGCAGCTTGACCAATTCCCTGAGCGAGCAGTACTTC
NA | NA | 16 | TRBJ1-1 | TRBV14 | CASSQVLIRDGTEAFF | TGTGCCAGCAGCCAAGTTTTAATTCGGGATGGCACTGAAGCTTTCTTT
NA | TRBD2 | 15 | TRBJ2-7 | TRBV2 | CASTGTSGGAYEQYF | TGTGCCAGCACCGGGACTAGCGGGGGAGCCTACGAGCAGTACTTC
NA | NA | 14 | TRBJ1-4 | TRBV10-3 | CAISERGTNEKLFF | TGTGCCATCAGTGAGAGGGGAACTAATGAAAAACTGTTTTTT
NA | NA | 14 | TRBJ2-1 | TRBV5-8 | CASSLSRSYNEQFF | TGTGCCAGCAGCTTGTCCAGATCCTACAATGAGCAGTTCTTC
once | TRBD1 | 14 | TRBJ1-2 | TRBV5-1 | CASSWGQGAYGYTF | TGCGCCAGCAGCTGGGGACAGGGGGCCTATGGCTACACCTTC
NA | TRBD2 | 14 | TRBJ2-5 | TRBV7-7 | CASSLGGRGETQYF | TGTGCTAGCAGCTTAGGCGGGAGAGGGGAGACCCAGTACTTC
NA | NA | 13 | TRBJ2-3 | TRBV5-1 | CASSPTSTDTQYF | TGCGCCAGCAGCCCTACTTCCACAGATACGCAGTATTTT
NA | TRBD1 | 13 | TRBJ2-7 | TRBV19 | CASSEDRENEQYF | TGTGCCAGTAGTGAGGACAGGGAGAACGAGCAGTACTTC
NA | NA | 14 | TRBJ2-1 | TRBV7-3 | CASSLDGGGNEQFF | TGTGCCAGCAGCTTAGATGGTGGCGGCAATGAGCAGTTCTTC
NA | NA | 15 | TRBJ1-4 | TRBV10-3 | CAISDRGGAGEKLFF | TGTGCCATCAGTGACCGGGGGGGGGCGGGTGAAAAACTGTTTTTT
NA | TRBD1 | 15 | TRBJ2-1 | TRBV6-1 | CASTTGTGGLNEQFF | TGTGCCAGCACAACCGGGACAGGGGGTTTGAATGAGCAGTTCTTC
once | NA | 15 | TRBJ1-2 | TRBV5-1 | CASSPGGLRVVSYTF | TGCGCCAGCAGCCCAGGAGGGCTCCGGGTCGTGAGCTACACCTTC
few | TRBD2 | 15 | TRBJ2-6 | TRBV19 | CASSPRGDGANVLTF | TGTGCCAGTAGCCCCCGGGGGGACGGGGCCAACGTCCTGACTTTC
NA | NA | 12 | TRBJ1-1 | TRBV5-6 | CASSLGQPEAFF | TGTGCCAGCAGCTTGGGACAGCCTGAAGCTTTCTTT
NA | NA | 11 | TRBJ1-1 | TRBV10-3 | CAINRGTEAFF | TGTGCCATCAATCGGGGCACTGAAGCTTTCTTT
NA | NA | 13 | TRBJ2-7 | TRBV7-9 | CASSLERLYEQYF | TGTGCCAGCAGCTTAGAGAGGTTATACGAGCAGTACTTC
few | NA | 13 | TRBJ1-1 | TRBV27 | CASSQGRNTEAFF | TGTGCCAGCAGCCAGGGGCGTAACACTGAAGCTTTCTTT
NA | TRBD1 | 17 | TRBJ2-2 | TRBV30 | CAWNRPTGGADTGELFF | TGTGCCTGGAACCGTCCTACAGGGGGCGCGGACACCGGGGAGCTGTTTTTT
NA | TRBD2 | 16 | TRBJ2-3 | TRBV11-3 | CASSSRTSGGTDTQYF | TGTGCCAGCAGCTCTCGGACTAGCGGGGGCACAGATACGCAGTATTTT
few | NA | 14 | TRBJ1-4 | TRBV6-1 | CASWNPGVDEKLFF | TGTGCCAGCTGGAATCCAGGGGTAGACGAAAAACTGTTTTTT
once | TRBD2 | 18 | TRBJ2-5 | TRBV4-2 | CASSQDLPSGGARETQYF | TGTGCCAGCAGCCAAGATCTTCCTAGCGGGGGGGCTAGGGAGACCCAGTACTTC